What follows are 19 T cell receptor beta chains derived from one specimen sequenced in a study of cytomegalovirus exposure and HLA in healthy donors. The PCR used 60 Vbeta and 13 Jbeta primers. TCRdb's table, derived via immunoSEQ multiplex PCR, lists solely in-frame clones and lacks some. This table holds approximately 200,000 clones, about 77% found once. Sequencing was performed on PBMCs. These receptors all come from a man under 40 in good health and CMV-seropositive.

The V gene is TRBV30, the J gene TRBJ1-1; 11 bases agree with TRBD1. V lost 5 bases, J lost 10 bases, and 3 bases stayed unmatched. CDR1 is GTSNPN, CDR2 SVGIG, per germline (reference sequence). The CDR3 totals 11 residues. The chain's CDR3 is CAWGTGGGAFF. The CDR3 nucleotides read TGTGCCTGGGGGACAGGGGGGGGAGCTTTCTTT.

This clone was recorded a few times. This CDR3 is CASSYRPGGGYTF. Written as DNA, the CDR3 is TGTGCCAGCAGTTACCGACCCGGCGGTGGCTACACCTTC. The V call is TRBV6-6, the J call TRBJ1-2; D unresolved. In germline, CDR1 is MNHNY, CDR2 SVGAGI (reference sequence). The CDR3 has 13 amino acids. Trimming took 2 bases from V and 7 from J, leaving 11 bases between them.

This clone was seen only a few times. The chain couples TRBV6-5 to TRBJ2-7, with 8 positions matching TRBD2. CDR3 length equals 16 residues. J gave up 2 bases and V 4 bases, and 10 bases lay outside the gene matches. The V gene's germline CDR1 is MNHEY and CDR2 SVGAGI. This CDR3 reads CASSSPGGGITYEQYF. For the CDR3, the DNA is TGTGCCAGCAGTTCCCCCGGGGGGGGCATCACCTACGAGCAGTACTTC.

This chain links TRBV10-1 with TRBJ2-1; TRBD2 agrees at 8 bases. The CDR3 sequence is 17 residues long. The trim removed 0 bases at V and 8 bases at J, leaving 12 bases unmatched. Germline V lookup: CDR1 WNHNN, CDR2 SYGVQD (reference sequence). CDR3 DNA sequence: TGCGCCAGCAGTGAGTCACCCCTCAGCGGGGGAGGCTATGAGCAGTTCTTC. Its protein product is CASSESPLSGGGYEQFF.

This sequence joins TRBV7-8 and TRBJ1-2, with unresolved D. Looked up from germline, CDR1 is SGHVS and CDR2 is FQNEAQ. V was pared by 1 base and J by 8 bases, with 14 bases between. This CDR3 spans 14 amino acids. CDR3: CASSLDRVGYGYTF. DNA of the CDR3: TGTGCCAGCAGCTTAGATCGGGTAGGATACGGCTACACCTTC.

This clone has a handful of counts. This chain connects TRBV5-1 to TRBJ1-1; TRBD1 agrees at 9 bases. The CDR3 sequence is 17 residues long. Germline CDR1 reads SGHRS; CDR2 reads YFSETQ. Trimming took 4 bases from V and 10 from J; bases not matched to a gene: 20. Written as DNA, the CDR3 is TGCGCCAGCAGCAACCGGGCGGGACAGGGAGGAGTAGTCCGAGCTTTCTTT. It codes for CASSNRAGQGGVVRAFF.

CDR3 amino acids: CASSQESGTGGSRYGYTF. The CDR3 DNA reads as TGCGCCAGCAGCCAAGAATCCGGGACAGGCGGGTCCCGTTATGGCTACACCTTC. The chain has TRBV4-3 and TRBJ1-2; 8 bases are a match to TRBD1. V was pared by 0 bases and J by 5 bases, with 14 bases of the junction left unmatched. CDR3 length: 18 residues. Germline loops: CDR1 LGHNA, CDR2 YSLEER.

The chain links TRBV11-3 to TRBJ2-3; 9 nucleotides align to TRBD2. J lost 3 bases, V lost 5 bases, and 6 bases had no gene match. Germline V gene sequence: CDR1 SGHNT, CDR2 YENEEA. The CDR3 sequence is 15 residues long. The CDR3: CASSIAGGRTDTQYF. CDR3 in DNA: TGTGCCAGCAGCATTGCGGGGGGGCGAACAGATACGCAGTATTTT.

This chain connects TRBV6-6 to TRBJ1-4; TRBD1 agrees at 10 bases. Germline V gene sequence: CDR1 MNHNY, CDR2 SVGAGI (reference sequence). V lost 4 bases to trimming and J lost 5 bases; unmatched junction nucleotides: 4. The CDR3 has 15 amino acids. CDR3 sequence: CASSSGQGVNEKLFF. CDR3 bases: TGTGCCAGCAGTTCTGGACAGGGGGTAAATGAAAAACTGTTTTTT.

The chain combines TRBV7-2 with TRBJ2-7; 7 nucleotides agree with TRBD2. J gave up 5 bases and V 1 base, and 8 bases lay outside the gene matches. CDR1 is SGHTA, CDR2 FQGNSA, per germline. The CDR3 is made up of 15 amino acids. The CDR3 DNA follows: TGTGCCAGCAGCTTAGGGGGAGGGGCCGGTAACGAGCAGTACTTC. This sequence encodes CASSLGGGAGNEQYF.

CDR3 coding DNA: TGCGCCAGCAGCCGCCAATTTAGCGGGAGAAGAGATACGCAGTATTTT. Its protein product is CASSRQFSGRRDTQYF. The chain joins TRBV4-3 to TRBJ2-3, with 9 bases aligning to TRBD2. V lost 4 bases, J lost 5 bases, and 10 bases stayed unmatched. Germline CDR1 and CDR2: LGHNA and YSLEER. This CDR3 is 16 amino acids long.

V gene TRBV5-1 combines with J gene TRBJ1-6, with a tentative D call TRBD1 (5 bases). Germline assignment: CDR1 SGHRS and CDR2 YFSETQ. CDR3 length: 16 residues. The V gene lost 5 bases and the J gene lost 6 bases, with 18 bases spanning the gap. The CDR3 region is CASSWGSDLINSPLHF. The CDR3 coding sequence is TGCGCCAGCAGTTGGGGCTCCGACCTCATTAATTCACCCCTCCACTTT.

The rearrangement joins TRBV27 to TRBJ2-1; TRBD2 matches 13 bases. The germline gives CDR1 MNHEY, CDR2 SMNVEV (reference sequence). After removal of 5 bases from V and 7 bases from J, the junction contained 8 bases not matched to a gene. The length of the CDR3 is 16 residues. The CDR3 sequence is CASSPGTSGARNEQFF. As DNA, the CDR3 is TGTGCCAGCAGTCCTGGGACTAGCGGGGCTCGGAATGAGCAGTTCTTC.

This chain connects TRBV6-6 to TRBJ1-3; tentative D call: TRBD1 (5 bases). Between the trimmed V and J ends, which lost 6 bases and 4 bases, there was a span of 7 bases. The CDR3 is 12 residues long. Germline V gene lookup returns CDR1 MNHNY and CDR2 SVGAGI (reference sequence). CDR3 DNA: TGTGCCAGCAGGACAGCCGGAAACACCATATATTTT. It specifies CASRTAGNTIYF.

CDR3 residues: CASSWTGVQPQHF. The DNA of the CDR3 is TGTGCCAGCAGCTGGACAGGGGTTCAGCCCCAGCATTTT. The chain links TRBV7-8 to TRBJ1-5; 9 nucleotides match TRBD1. CDR3 size: 13 residues. The V segment lost 4 bases and the J segment 6 bases; nucleotides outside the gene matches: 1. Germline-derived CDR1 and CDR2 are SGHVS and FQNEAQ. Looking up the rest from reference TRBV7-8 and TRBJ1-5 gives the full variable domain: GAGVSQSPRYKVAKRGQDVALRCDPISGHVSLFWYQQALGQGPEFLTYFQNEAQLDKSGLPSDRFFAERPEGSVSTLKIQRTQQEDSAVYLCASSWTGVQPQHFGDGTRLSIL.

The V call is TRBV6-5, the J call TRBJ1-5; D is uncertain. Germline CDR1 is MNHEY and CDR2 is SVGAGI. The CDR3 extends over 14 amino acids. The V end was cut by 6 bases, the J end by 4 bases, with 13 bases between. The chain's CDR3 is CASRKPSGNQPQHF. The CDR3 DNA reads TGTGCCAGCAGGAAACCCTCCGGTAATCAGCCCCAGCATTTT.

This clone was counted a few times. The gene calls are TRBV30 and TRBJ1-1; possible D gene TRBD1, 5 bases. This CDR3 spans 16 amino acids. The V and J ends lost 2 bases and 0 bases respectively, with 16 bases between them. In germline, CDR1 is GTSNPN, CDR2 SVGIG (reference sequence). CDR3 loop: CAWSWSGHRVNTEAFF. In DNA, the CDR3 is TGTGCCTGGAGTTGGTCCGGACATAGGGTGAACACTGAAGCTTTCTTT.

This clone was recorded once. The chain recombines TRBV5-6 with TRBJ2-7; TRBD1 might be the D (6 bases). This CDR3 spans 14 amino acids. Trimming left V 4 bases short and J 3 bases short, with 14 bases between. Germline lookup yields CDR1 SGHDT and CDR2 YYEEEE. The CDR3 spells CASSAETRGYEQYF. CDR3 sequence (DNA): TGTGCCAGCAGCGCGGAGACCAGGGGCTACGAGCAGTACTTC.

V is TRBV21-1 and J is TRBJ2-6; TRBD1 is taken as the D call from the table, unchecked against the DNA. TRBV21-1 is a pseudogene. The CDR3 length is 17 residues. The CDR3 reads CASSKGGTGIEANVLTF. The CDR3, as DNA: TGTGCCAGCAGCAAAGGGGGGACAGGGATCGAGGCCAACGTCCTGACTTTC.